This passage covers 24 T cell receptor beta chains from one sample sequenced in a study of T cell responses to AZD1222 COVID-19 vaccine. Some clones are missing from TCRdb's copy, which holds only in-frame ones; the method was immunoSEQ multiplex PCR. This table holds roughly 77,000 clones, approximately 88% found once. Here the sequenced sample was peripheral blood, taken on day 0 of MenACWY control vaccination. Source of these receptors: an adult in good health.

The gene calls are TRBV7-9 and TRBJ2-2, with 10 bases matching TRBD2. This CDR3 comprises 18 residues. Trimming at V came to 5 bases and at J to 2 bases, leaving 11 bases not matched to a gene. CDR1 is SEHNR, CDR2 FQNEAQ, per germline (reference sequence). The CDR3 spells CASSMRAAGGTNTGELFF. In nucleotides, the CDR3 is TGTGCCAGCAGCATGAGGGCAGCGGGGGGGACTAACACCGGGGAGCTGTTTTTT.

The genes are TRBV7-9 and TRBJ2-7; D gene ambiguous. The germline V gene has CDR1 SEHNR and CDR2 FQNEAQ (reference sequence). The CDR3 is made up of 13 amino acids. V lost 5 bases and J lost 2, with 10 bases in between. CDR3 DNA sequence: TGTGCCAGCAGCGAGGACCGAGCCTACGAGCAGTACTTC. Translation gives CASSEDRAYEQYF.

V usage is TRBV6-5 and J usage is TRBJ1-3; 7 nucleotides agree with TRBD1. The CDR3 spans 14 residues. Germline V gene lookup returns CDR1 MNHEY and CDR2 SVGAGI. The J segment lost 4 bases and the V segment lost 6 bases, leaving 6 bases of the junction unmatched. The CDR3 sequence is CASRAEGAGNTIYF. DNA for the CDR3: TGTGCCAGCAGGGCGGAGGGGGCGGGAAACACCATATATTTT.

The rearrangement uses TRBV5-1 and TRBJ2-3; TRBD2 matches 9 bases. Germline lookup yields CDR1 SGHRS and CDR2 YFSETQ. V shed 6 bases, J shed 3 bases, and the junction held 14 bases outside the gene matches. The CDR3 contains 17 residues. Here the CDR3 DNA reads TGCGCCAGCAATCGGGCAGCGGGGGGAGGTCGGACAGATACGCAGTATTTT. As protein: CASNRAAGGGRTDTQYF.

This clone appeared once. The chain joins TRBV19 to TRBJ1-6; D is perhaps TRBD1 (6 bases). Germline assignment: CDR1 LNHDA and CDR2 SQIVND (reference sequence). This CDR3 region has 15 residues. Between the trimmed V and J ends, which lost 10 bases and 6 bases, there was a span of 19 bases. CDR3 residues: CATTSGGQINSPLHF. The CDR3 DNA is TGTGCCACTACATCGGGGGGACAAATTAATTCACCCCTCCACTTT.

The gene calls are TRBV11-2 and TRBJ1-3, with D uncertain. V lost 5 bases, J lost 0 bases, and 11 bases lay in between. Germline V gene data show CDR1 as SGHAT and CDR2 as FQNNGV. The CDR3 runs 15 residues. This chain's CDR3 is CASSPGQNSGNTIYF. The CDR3 DNA reads as TGTGCCAGCAGCCCCGGGCAGAACTCTGGAAACACCATATATTTT.

The chain is built from TRBV27 and TRBJ1-1; D is possibly TRBD1 (6 bases). Per the germline V gene, CDR1 is MNHEY and CDR2 is SMNVEV (reference sequence). Trimming removed 5 bases at V and 5 bases at J, with 15 bases between. The CDR3 sequence is 14 residues long. CDR3 nucleotides: TGTGCCAGCAGTCTGGGGGCCTCGGCGACTGAAGCTTTCTTT. Its translation: CASSLGASATEAFF.

CDR3 in DNA: TGTGCCAGCAGCCAAGGGAAAGAGGGGGTGAGACCCCTCCACTTT. Translation: CASSQGKEGVRPLHF. V and J are TRBV4-2 and TRBJ1-6; D is perhaps TRBD1 (6 bases). The CDR3 runs to 15 residues. Deletions cut 1 base from V and 12 bases from J, with 16 bases between. Germline CDR1 and CDR2: LGHNA and YNFKEQ.

This clone was counted only a few times. This chain links TRBV27 with TRBJ1-1; weak D call: TRBD1 (5 bases). Per the germline V gene, CDR1 is MNHEY and CDR2 is SMNVEV (reference sequence). The CDR3 is 13 residues long. The V end was cut by 6 bases, the J end by 2 bases, with 10 bases between. Here the CDR3 DNA reads TGTGCCAGCAGATGGGACCTCAACACTGAAGCTTTCTTT. Amino acids: CASRWDLNTEAFF.

This clone appeared once. This chain joins TRBV5-6 and TRBJ1-2, with TRBD1 matching 8 bases. The CDR3 covers 15 residues. V shed 4 bases and J 0 bases; nucleotides not matched to a gene: 5. Germline lookup yields CDR1 SGHDT and CDR2 YYEEEE. CDR3 sequence reads: CASSADRGANYGYTF. CDR3 coding DNA: TGTGCCAGCAGCGCAGACAGGGGAGCTAACTATGGCTACACCTTC.

The chain has TRBV18 and TRBJ2-7; 10 nucleotides line up with TRBD2. CDR1 and CDR2 (germline): KGHSH, LQKENI. Unmatched junction bases numbered 9, after V lost 1 base and J lost 0 bases. The CDR3 sequence is 18 residues long. In nucleotides, the CDR3 is TGTGCCAGCTCACCACGAGGTAGCGGGGGGTCCGCCTCCTACGAGCAGTACTTC. As protein: CASSPRGSGGSASYEQYF.

CDR3: CASSQESLAFGRNEQFF. The CDR3, as DNA: TGTGCCAGCAGCCAAGAGTCCCTAGCTTTCGGCCGGAATGAGCAGTTCTTC. The V and J genes are TRBV3-1 (or the pseudogene TRBV3-2) and TRBJ2-1, with D tentatively TRBD2 (5 bases). The CDR3 loop spans 17 amino acids. Germline CDR1 LGHDT, CDR2 YNNKEL (reference sequence). Trimming shortened V by 0 bases and J by 7 bases, and 19 bases separated the two germline ends.

The rearrangement uses TRBV28 and TRBJ1-1; D not resolved. V gave up 6 bases and J gave up 2 bases, with 10 bases separating them. The CDR3 covers 13 residues. CDR1 is MDHEN, CDR2 SYDVKM, per germline. The CDR3 DNA follows: TGTGCCAGCAGCCCCAGAGCAAACACTGAAGCTTTCTTT. It encodes CASSPRANTEAFF.

This chain uses TRBV5-4 with TRBJ1-1; no definite D call. The CDR3 runs 14 residues. Trimming cost V 0 bases and J 1 base, with 7 bases left between them. Germline V CDR1 and CDR2: SGHNT, YYREEE (reference sequence). The CDR3 region is CASSLDFQNTEAFF. The CDR3 nucleotides read TGTGCCAGCAGCTTGGACTTTCAGAACACTGAAGCTTTCTTT.

The V gene is TRBV28, the J gene TRBJ1-5, with a weak D call TRBD1 (5 bases). This CDR3 has 14 amino acids. The germline gives CDR1 MDHEN, CDR2 SYDVKM. V was cut by 0 bases and J by 4 bases, with 7 bases left in between. CDR3 nucleotide sequence: TGTGCCAGCAGTTTATGGGACACTAATCAGCCCCAGCATTTT. It is translated as CASSLWDTNQPQHF. The full variable domain, with the rest looked up from reference TRBV28 and TRBJ1-5, is DVKVTQSSRYLVKRTGEKVFLECVQDMDHENMFWYRQDPGLGLRLIYFSYDVKMKEKGDIPEGYSVSREKKERFSLILESASTNQTSMYLCASSLWDTNQPQHFGDGTRLSIL.

The rearrangement joins TRBV3-1 (or the pseudogene TRBV3-2) to TRBJ2-2; 11 bases align to TRBD1. The V gene's germline CDR1 is LGHDT and CDR2 YNNKEL (reference sequence). CDR3 length: 15 residues. Unmatched junction bases numbered 8, after V lost 10 bases and J lost 4 bases. The CDR3 region has the DNA TGTGCCACCCGTGCCGGGACAGGGGGCACCGGGGAGCTGTTTTTT. It is translated as CATRAGTGGTGELFF.

V is TRBV30 and J is TRBJ1-5; the D gene is possibly TRBD1 (6 bases). Germline V gene sequence: CDR1 GTSNPN, CDR2 SVGIG (reference sequence). The CDR3 loop spans 14 amino acids. The V and J ends lost 3 bases and 6 bases respectively, with 15 bases between them. The DNA of the CDR3 is TGTGCCTGGAGCCGACCGGGGGCAGGTCAGCCCCAGCATTTT. Its translation: CAWSRPGAGQPQHF.

The rearrangement links TRBV19 to TRBJ1-1; the D is unclear. V shed 5 bases and J shed 3 bases, with 13 bases lying between them. The CDR3 is made up of 14 amino acids. Germline CDR1 and CDR2: LNHDA and SQIVND (reference sequence). CDR3 coding DNA: TGTGCCAGTAGTGTGAGGCGGTCGGACACTGAAGCTTTCTTT. It yields the protein CASSVRRSDTEAFF.

The chain uses TRBV30 and TRBJ1-3; 8 bases match TRBD1. The CDR3 is 17 residues long. V was pared by 2 bases and J by 0 bases, with 9 bases of the junction left unmatched. Germline loops: CDR1 GTSNPN, CDR2 SVGIG (reference sequence). For the CDR3, the DNA is TGTGCCTGGAGTAGGACAGGGAGAGGTTACTCTGGAAACACCATATATTTT. Protein: CAWSRTGRGYSGNTIYF.

The genes are TRBV7-3 and TRBJ1-5; D might be TRBD1 (5 bases). CDR1 is SGHTA, CDR2 FQGTGA, per germline. The V end was cut by 1 base, the J end by 3 bases, with 10 bases between. The CDR3 totals 15 residues. CDR3 nucleotides: TGTGCCAGCAGCTTAAACCACAGGACCAATCAGCCCCAGCATTTT. This gives the protein CASSLNHRTNQPQHF.

The V gene is TRBV2, the J gene TRBJ1-2, with D tentatively TRBD1 (6 bases). Looked up from germline, CDR1 is SNHLY and CDR2 is FYNNEI. Trimming cost V 3 bases and J 3 bases, with 11 bases left between them. This CDR3 has 14 residues. The CDR3 loop is CASSDRGADYGYTF. CDR3 in DNA: TGTGCCAGCAGTGATCGGGGGGCCGACTATGGCTACACCTTC. The variable domain in full, completed from reference TRBV2 and TRBJ1-2, reads EPEVTQTPSHQVTQMGQEVILRCVPISNHLYFYWYRQILGQKVEFLVSFYNNEISEKSEIFDDQFSVERPDGSNFTLKIRSTKLEDSAMYFCASSDRGADYGYTFGSGTRLTVV.

CDR3 DNA: TGTGCCAGCCTGGGACAGGCTAGCAATCAGCCCCAGCATTTT. Its protein is CASLGQASNQPQHF. The V and J genes are TRBV19 and TRBJ1-5; 8 bases are shared with TRBD1. Unmatched junction bases numbered 4, after V lost 9 bases and J lost 0 bases. This CDR3 is 14 amino acids long. Germline CDR1 and CDR2: LNHDA and SQIVND (reference sequence).

V is TRBV29-1 and J is TRBJ1-1; 9 positions match TRBD1. This CDR3 region has 12 residues. The germline V gene encodes CDR1 SQVTM and CDR2 ANQGSEA. Germline trimming cut 8 bases from V and 4 bases from J; bases unmatched to any gene: 5. CDR3 residues: CSPEQGATEAFF. The DNA for the CDR3 is TGCAGCCCCGAACAGGGGGCCACTGAAGCTTTCTTT.

CDR3 amino acids: CASSYDSQANYGYTF. The DNA of the CDR3 is TGCGCCAGCAGCTATGACAGCCAGGCCAACTATGGCTACACCTTC. V and J are TRBV5-1 and TRBJ1-2, with D perhaps matching TRBD1 (5 bases). V lost 3 bases and J 2 bases, leaving 14 bases between the germline ends. Germline values: CDR1 SGHRS, CDR2 YFSETQ. This CDR3 is 15 amino acids long. The variable domain in full, with the rest retrieved from reference TRBV5-1 and TRBJ1-2, is KAGVTQTPRYLIKTRGQQVTLSCSPISGHRSVSWYQQTPGQGLQFLFEYFSETQRNKGNFPGRFSGRQFSNSRSEMNVSTLELGDSALYLCASSYDSQANYGYTFGSGTRLTVV.